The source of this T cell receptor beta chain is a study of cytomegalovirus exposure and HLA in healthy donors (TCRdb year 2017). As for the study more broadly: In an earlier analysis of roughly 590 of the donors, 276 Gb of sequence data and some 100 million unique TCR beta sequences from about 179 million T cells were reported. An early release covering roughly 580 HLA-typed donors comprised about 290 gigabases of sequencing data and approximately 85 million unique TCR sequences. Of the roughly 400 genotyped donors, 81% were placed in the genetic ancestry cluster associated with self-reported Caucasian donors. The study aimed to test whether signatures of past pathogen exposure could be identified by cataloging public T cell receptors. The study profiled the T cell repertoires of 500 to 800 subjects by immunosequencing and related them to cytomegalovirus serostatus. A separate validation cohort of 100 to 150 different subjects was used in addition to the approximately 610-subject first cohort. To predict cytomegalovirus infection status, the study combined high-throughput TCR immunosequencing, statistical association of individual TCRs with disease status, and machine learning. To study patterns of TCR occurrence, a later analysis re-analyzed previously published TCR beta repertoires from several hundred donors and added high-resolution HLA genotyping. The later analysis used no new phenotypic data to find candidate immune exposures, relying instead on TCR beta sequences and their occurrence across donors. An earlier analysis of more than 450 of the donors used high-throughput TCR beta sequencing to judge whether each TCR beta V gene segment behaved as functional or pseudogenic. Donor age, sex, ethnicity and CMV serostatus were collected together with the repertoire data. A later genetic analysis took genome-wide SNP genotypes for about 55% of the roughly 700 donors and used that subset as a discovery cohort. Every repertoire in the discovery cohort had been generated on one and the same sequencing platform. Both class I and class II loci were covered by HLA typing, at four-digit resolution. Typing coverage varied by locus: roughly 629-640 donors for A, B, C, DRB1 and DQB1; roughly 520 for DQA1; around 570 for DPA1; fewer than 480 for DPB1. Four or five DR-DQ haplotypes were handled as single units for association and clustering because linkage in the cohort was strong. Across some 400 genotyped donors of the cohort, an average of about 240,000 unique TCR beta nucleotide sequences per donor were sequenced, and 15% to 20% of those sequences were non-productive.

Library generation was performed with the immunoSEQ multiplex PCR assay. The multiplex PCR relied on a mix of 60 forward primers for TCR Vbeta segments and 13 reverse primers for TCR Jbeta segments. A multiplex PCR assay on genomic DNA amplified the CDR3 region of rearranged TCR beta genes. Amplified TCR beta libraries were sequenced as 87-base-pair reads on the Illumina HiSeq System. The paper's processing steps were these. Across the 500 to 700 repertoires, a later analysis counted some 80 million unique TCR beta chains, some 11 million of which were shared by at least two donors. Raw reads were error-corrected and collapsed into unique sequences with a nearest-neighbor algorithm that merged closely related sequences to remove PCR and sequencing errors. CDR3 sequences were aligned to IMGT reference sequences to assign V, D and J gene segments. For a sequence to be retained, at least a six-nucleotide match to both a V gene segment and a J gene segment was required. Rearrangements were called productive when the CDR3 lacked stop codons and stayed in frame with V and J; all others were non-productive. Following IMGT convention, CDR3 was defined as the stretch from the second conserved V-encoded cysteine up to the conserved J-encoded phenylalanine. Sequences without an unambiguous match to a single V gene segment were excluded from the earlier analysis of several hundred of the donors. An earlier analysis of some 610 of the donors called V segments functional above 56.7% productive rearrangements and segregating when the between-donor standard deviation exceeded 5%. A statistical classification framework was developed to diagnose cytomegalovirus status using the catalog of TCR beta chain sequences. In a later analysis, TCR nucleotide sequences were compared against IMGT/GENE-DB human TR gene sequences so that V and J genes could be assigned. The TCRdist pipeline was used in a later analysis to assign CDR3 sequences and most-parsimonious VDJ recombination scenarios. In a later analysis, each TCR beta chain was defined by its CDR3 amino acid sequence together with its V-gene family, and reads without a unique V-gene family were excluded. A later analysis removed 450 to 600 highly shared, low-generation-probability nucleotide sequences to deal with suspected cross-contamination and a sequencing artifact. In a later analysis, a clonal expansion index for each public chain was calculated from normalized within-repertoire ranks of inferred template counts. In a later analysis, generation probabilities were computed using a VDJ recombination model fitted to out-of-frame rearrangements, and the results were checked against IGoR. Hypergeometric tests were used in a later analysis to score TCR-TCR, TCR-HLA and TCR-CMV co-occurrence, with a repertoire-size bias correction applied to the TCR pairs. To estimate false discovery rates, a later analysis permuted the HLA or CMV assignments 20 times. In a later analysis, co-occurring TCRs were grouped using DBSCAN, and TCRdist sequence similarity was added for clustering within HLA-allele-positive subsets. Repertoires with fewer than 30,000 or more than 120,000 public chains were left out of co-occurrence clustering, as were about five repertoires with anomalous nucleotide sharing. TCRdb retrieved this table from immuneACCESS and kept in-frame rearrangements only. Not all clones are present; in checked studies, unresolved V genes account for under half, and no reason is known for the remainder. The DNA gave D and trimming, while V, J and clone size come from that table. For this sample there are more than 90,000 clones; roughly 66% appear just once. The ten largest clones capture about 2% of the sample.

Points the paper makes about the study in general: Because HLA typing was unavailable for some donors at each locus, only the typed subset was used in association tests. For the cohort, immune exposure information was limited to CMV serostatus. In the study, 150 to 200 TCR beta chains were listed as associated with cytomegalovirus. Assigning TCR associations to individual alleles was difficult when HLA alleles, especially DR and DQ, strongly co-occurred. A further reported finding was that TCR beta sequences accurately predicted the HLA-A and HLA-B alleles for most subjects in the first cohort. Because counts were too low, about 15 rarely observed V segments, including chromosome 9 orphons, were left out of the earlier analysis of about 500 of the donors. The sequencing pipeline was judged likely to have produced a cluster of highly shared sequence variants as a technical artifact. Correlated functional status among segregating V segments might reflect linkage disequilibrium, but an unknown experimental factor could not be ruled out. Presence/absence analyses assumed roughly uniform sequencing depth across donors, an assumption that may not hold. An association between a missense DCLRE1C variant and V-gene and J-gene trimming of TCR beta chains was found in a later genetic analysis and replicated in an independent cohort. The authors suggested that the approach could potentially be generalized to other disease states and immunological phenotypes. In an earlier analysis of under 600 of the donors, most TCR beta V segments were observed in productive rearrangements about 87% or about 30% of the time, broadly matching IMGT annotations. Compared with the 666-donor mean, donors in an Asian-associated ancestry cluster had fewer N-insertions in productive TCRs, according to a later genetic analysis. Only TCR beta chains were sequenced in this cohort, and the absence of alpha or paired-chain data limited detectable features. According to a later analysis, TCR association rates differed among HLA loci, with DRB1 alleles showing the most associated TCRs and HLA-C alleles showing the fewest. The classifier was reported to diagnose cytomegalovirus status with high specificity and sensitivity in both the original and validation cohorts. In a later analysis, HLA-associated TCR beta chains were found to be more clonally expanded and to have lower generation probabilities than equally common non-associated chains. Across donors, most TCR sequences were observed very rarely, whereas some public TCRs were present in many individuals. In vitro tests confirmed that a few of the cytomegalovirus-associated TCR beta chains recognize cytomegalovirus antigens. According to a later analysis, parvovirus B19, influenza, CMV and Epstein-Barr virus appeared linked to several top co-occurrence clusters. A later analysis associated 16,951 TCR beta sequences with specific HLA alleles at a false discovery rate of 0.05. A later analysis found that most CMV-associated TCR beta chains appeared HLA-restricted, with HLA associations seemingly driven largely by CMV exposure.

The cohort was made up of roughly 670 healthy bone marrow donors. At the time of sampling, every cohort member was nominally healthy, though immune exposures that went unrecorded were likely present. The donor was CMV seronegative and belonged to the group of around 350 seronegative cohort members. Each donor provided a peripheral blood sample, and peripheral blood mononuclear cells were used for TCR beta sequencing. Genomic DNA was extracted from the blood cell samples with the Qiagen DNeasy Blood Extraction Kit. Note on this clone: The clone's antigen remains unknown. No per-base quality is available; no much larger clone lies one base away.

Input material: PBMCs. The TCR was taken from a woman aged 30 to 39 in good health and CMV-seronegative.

The CDR3 has the sequence CSPGGDTEAFF. Here is the DNA: TGCAGTCCCGGGGGAGACACTGAAGCTTTCTTT. This receptor chain uses TRBV20-1 and TRBJ1-1; the D region possibly corresponds to TRBD1 (5 bases align). The CDR3 runs 11 residues from the cysteine to the phenylalanine. Just CDR3 DNA is preserved here, 33 bases in frame from base 1. The germline V gene (reference sequence) specifies DFQATT as CDR1 and SNEGSKA as CDR2. At the junction V is shortened by 8 bases and J by 3 bases, with 10 bases in between.